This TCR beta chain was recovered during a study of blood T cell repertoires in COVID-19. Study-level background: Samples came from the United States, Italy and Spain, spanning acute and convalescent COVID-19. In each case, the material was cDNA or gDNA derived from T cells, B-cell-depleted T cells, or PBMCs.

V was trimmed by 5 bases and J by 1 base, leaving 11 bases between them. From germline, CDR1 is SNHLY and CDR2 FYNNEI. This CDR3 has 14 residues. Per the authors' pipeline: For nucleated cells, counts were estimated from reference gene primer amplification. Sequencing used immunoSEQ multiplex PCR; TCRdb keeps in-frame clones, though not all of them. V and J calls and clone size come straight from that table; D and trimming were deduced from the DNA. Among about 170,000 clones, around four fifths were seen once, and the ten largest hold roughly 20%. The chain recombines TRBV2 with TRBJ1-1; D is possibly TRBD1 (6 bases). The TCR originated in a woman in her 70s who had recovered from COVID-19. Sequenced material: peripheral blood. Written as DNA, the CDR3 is TGTGCCAGCAGTTTACAGGGAACGAACACTGAAGCTTTCTTT. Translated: CASSLQGTNTEAFF.